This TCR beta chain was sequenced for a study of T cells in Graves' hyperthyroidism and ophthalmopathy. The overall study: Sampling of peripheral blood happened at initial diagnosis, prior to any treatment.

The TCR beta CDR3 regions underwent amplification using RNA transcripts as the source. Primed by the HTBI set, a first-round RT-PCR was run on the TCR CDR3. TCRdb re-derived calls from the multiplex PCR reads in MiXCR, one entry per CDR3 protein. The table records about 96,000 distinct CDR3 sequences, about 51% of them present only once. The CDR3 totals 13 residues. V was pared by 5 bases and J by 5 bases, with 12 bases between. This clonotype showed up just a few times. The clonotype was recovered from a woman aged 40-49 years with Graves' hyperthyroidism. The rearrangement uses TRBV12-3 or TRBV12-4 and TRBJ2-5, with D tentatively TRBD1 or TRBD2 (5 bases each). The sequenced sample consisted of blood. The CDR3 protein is CASSLAGTETQYF. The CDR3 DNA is TGTGCCAGCAGTCTCGCAGGGACGGAGACCCAGTACTTC.